This T cell receptor (beta chain) is from a study of PD-1 blockade in classical Hodgkin lymphoma. TCRdb's table, derived via immunoSEQ multiplex PCR, lists solely in-frame clones and lacks some. This table holds some 86,000 clones, approximately 90% found once. Time point of the sample: cycle 4 day 1 (C4D1), after less than 7 weeks of nivolumab. Relapses following autologous stem cell transplantation were seen in all patients, with brentuximab vedotin exposure varying. V was shortened by 0 bases and J by 2 bases, with 15 bases between the two germline ends. Germline CDR1 reads SGDLS; CDR2 reads YYNGEE. The CDR3 extends over 16 amino acids.

The specimen was peripheral blood mononuclear cells (PBMCs), collected before the fourth cycle of nivolumab. The rearrangement joins TRBV9 to TRBJ2-7, with D perhaps assigned TRBD1 or TRBD2 (5 bases each). This TCR came from a human donor with classical Hodgkin lymphoma. CDR3 loop: CASSVATWDPTYEQYF. CDR3 bases: TGTGCCAGCAGCGTAGCTACATGGGACCCCACCTACGAGCAGTACTTC.